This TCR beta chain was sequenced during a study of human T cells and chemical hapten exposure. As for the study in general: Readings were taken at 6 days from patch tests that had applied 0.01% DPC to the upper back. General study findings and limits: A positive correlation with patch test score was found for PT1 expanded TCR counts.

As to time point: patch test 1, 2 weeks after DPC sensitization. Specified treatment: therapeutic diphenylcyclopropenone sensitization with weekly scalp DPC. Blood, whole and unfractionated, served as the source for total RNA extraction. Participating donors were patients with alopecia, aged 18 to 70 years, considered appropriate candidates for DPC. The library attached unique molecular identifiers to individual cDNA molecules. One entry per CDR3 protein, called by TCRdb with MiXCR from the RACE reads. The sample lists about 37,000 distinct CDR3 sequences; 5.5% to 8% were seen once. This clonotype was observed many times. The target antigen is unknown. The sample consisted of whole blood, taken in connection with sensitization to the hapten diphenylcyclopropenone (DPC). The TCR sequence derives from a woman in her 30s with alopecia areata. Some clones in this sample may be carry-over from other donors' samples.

CDR3 nucleotides: TGTGCCAGCAGAGACAGGGTAACTAATGAAAAACTGTTTTTT. This codes for CASRDRVTNEKLFF. The chain has TRBV6-5 and TRBJ1-4, with 7 positions matching TRBD1. CDR1 and CDR2 (germline): MNHEY, SVGAGI. V trimming: 6 bases; J trimming: 1 base; junction bases outside the gene matches: 2. CDR3 size: 14 residues.